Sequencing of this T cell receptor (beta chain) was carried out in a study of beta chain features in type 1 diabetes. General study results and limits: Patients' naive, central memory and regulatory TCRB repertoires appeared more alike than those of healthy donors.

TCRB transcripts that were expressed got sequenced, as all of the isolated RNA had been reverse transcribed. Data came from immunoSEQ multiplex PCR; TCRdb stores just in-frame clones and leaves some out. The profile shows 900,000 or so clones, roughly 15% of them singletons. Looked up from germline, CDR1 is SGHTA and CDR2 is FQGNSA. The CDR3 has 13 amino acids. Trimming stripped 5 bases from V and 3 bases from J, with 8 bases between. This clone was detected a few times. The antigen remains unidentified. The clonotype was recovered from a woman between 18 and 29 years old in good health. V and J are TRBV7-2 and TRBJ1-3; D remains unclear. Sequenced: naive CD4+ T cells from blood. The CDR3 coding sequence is TGTGCCAGCAGCCCAACCTTTGGAAACACCATATATTTT. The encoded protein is CASSPTFGNTIYF.